This T cell receptor (beta chain) was sequenced during a study of shared clonotypes between healthy human individuals. Repertoires were generated with immunoSEQ multiplex PCR, while TCRdb's copy carries only in-frame clones and drops some. The profile covers 1.5 million to 2.5 million clones, with around 96% appearing a single time and more than 0.9% taken by the ten largest. V was shortened by 2 bases and J by 11 bases, with 14 bases between the two germline ends. The germline V gene has CDR1 SGHNT and CDR2 YYREEE (reference sequence). The CDR3 has 14 amino acids. CD8 cells regarded as naive lacked CD45RO, were positively chosen for CCR7, and omitted terminally differentiated effector memory CD45RA+ cells.

The chain links TRBV5-4 to TRBJ2-6, with D possibly TRBD2 on 5 matching bases. The sequence was obtained from a man aged 18-30 years in good health. Input material: naive CD8+ T cells sorted from blood. Here the CDR3 reads CASSFLLAGDVLTF. The CDR3 DNA is TGTGCCAGCAGCTTCCTTCTGGCCGGGGACGTCCTGACTTTC.